These 2 T cell receptor beta chains share one sample of origin, sequenced in a study of CD8 T cells in Susac syndrome. Random hexamers were used to reverse transcribe an amount of roughly 0.5 to 1 ug RNA. TCRdb reprocessed the immunoSEQ multiplex PCR reads via MiXCR and lists one record per CDR3 protein. The sample has about 180,000 distinct CDR3 sequences, around 95% seen once. Sequenced sample: CD8+ T cells from PBMCs. The receptors were sampled from a human donor with multiple sclerosis.

This sequence joins TRBV11-2 and TRBJ2-7, with D perhaps TRBD1 or TRBD2 (5 bases each). Trimming left V 4 bases short and J 6 bases short, with 13 bases between. Looked up from germline, CDR1 is SGHAT and CDR2 is FQNNGV. The CDR3 has 13 amino acids. The CDR3 loop is CASSWDPFGEQYF. The CDR3 region has the DNA TGTGCCAGCAGCTGGGACCCTTTTGGCGAGCAGTACTTC.

This chain uses TRBV15 with TRBJ2-6, with a weak D call TRBD1 (6 bases). The CDR3 loop spans 15 amino acids. From germline, CDR1 is LNHNV and CDR2 YYDKDF (reference sequence). Deletions cut 5 bases from V and 1 base from J, with 9 bases between. The CDR3 sequence: CATSFGQSGANVLTF. The CDR3 DNA follows: TGTGCCACCAGCTTCGGACAGTCTGGGGCCAACGTCCTGACTTTC.